The 31 T cell receptor beta chains below come from one sample, sequenced in a study of blood T cell repertoires in COVID-19. Clones were read by immunoSEQ multiplex PCR, and TCRdb kept only the in-frame ones, dropping some. The sample has around 270,000 clones, 80% to 90% seen once. The sequencing input was PBMCs or T cells enriched from blood (not recorded which). The receptors were gathered from a woman aged 30 to 39 who had recovered from COVID-19.

The chain links TRBV2 to TRBJ1-1, with 7 positions matching TRBD1. Trimming cost V 8 bases and J 6 bases; bases outside gene matches: 12. CDR1 SNHLY and CDR2 FYNNEI come from the germline V gene. The CDR3 is 14 residues long. CDR3 protein: CASSSETGKSEAFF. The DNA for the CDR3 is TGTGCCAGCTCGTCCGAGACAGGGAAATCTGAAGCTTTCTTT.

This clone appeared once. The CDR3 spells CATSEEVNTEAFF. The CDR3 DNA sequence: TGTGCCACCAGTGAAGAGGTTAACACTGAAGCTTTCTTT. The chain recombines TRBV24-1 with TRBJ1-1; D remains ambiguous. The germline gives CDR1 KGHDR, CDR2 SFDVKD. The CDR3 length is 13 residues. The V gene lost 4 bases and the J gene lost 2 bases, with 7 bases spanning the gap.

This chain connects TRBV6-5 to TRBJ1-2; 7 positions agree with TRBD1. The CDR3 length is 12 residues. The trim removed 7 bases at V and 6 bases at J, leaving 5 bases unmatched. Germline loops: CDR1 MNHEY, CDR2 SVGAGI. The CDR3 coding sequence is TGTGCCAGCACCCAGACAGGGAATGGCTACACCTTC. This gives the protein CASTQTGNGYTF.

V and J are TRBV15 and TRBJ1-5; perhaps TRBD1 as D (5 bases). V gave up 3 bases and J gave up 0 bases, with 6 bases separating them. This CDR3 is built from 14 residues. The V gene's germline CDR1 is LNHNV and CDR2 YYDKDF (reference sequence). This CDR3 reads CATSRTASNQPQHF. Written as DNA, the CDR3 is TGTGCCACCAGCAGGACAGCTAGCAATCAGCCCCAGCATTTT. The variable domain in full, with the rest retrieved from reference TRBV15 and TRBJ1-5, is DAMVIQNPRYQVTQFGKPVTLSCSQTLNHNVMYWYQQKSSQAPKLLFHYYDKDFNNEADTPDNFQSRRPNTSFCFLDIRSPGLGDTAMYLCATSRTASNQPQHFGDGTRLSIL.

V gene TRBV24-1 combines with J gene TRBJ1-5; 12 bases match TRBD1. CDR1 and CDR2 (germline): KGHDR, SFDVKD. V was clipped by 7 bases and J by 1 base; unmatched bases: 10. The CDR3 has 18 residues. CDR3 loop: CATRSPGQGADSNQPQHF. Here the CDR3 DNA reads TGTGCCACCAGGTCCCCGGGACAGGGGGCTGACAGCAATCAGCCCCAGCATTTT.

This clone was recorded only once. J is TRBJ2-7 and V is TRBV28, with 7 bases identical to TRBD1. This CDR3 is built from 15 residues. The V and J ends lost 5 bases and 5 bases, in that order; junction bases with no gene match: 12. In germline, CDR1 is MDHEN, CDR2 SYDVKM. The CDR3 DNA is TGTGCCAGCAGTGCTGGGACAGACGATGTCCACGAGCAGTACTTC. This codes for CASSAGTDDVHEQYF. The whole variable domain, filled in from reference TRBV28 and TRBJ2-7, reads DVKVTQSSRYLVKRTGEKVFLECVQDMDHENMFWYRQDPGLGLRLIYFSYDVKMKEKGDIPEGYSVSREKKERFSLILESASTNQTSMYLCASSAGTDDVHEQYFGPGTRLTVT.

This sequence joins TRBV12-3 or TRBV12-4 and TRBJ2-3, with a weak D call TRBD1 (5 bases). CDR3 size: 13 residues. V was trimmed by 10 bases and J by 6 bases, leaving 17 bases between them. The CDR3 sequence is CATSRGFGDTQYF. The CDR3 region has the DNA TGTGCCACAAGTAGGGGTTTTGGGGATACGCAGTATTTT.

V usage is TRBV28 and J usage is TRBJ1-1; D gene ambiguous. Trimming removed 10 bases at V and 1 base at J, with 13 bases between. Germline CDR1 and CDR2: MDHEN and SYDVKM. The CDR3 length is 13 residues. Here the CDR3 DNA reads TGTGCCATTAAACTGAGATGGAACACTGAAGCTTTCTTT. Translated: CAIKLRWNTEAFF.

The genes are TRBV5-1 and TRBJ2-3; 9 bases align to TRBD2. The CDR3 totals 15 residues. Trimming removed 4 bases from V and 5 bases from J; junction bases left unmatched: 8. Germline V CDR1 and CDR2: SGHRS, YFSETQ. CDR3 coding DNA: TGCGCCAGCAGCCCCAGCGGGGGGTCGGAAGATACGCAGTATTTT. It encodes CASSPSGGSEDTQYF.

The V call is TRBV2, the J call TRBJ2-1, with 9 bases fitting TRBD2. V lost 1 base, J lost 7 bases, and 14 bases stayed unmatched. This CDR3 is built from 18 residues. The germline V gene has CDR1 SNHLY and CDR2 FYNNEI. The CDR3 spells CASSEVALAGTGRNEQFF. As DNA, the CDR3 is TGTGCCAGCAGTGAAGTTGCGCTAGCGGGAACCGGACGGAATGAGCAGTTCTTC.

The chain recombines TRBV7-2 with TRBJ2-7, with 8 bases lining up with TRBD1. V lost 8 bases to trimming and J lost 3 bases; unmatched junction nucleotides: 6. The CDR3 is 13 residues long. The germline CDR1 and CDR2 sequences are SGHTA and FQGNSA. The CDR3 region has the DNA TGTGCCAGCCACCGGGACAGGTACTACGAGCAGTACTTC. It translates to CASHRDRYYEQYF.

V usage is TRBV27 and J usage is TRBJ1-1; 8 bases line up with TRBD1. The germline V gene encodes CDR1 MNHEY and CDR2 SMNVEV (reference sequence). The CDR3 spans 13 residues. The junction had 5 bases not matched to a gene; V was cut back by 7 bases and J by 4 bases. The CDR3, as DNA: TGTGCCAGCACCCCACAGGGGGGCACTGAAGCTTTCTTT. Translation gives CASTPQGGTEAFF.

Regarding this clone: The sample holds other DNA sequences that translate to the same CDR3. The gene calls are TRBV19 and TRBJ1-1; the match to TRBD1 covers 7 bases. The CDR3 loop spans 13 amino acids. Trimming took 6 bases from V and 4 from J; bases not matched to a gene: 5. Per germline, CDR1 LNHDA and CDR2 SQIVND (reference sequence). CDR3 sequence reads: CASRQGSGTEAFF. In nucleotides, the CDR3 is TGTGCCAGTAGACAGGGGTCGGGCACTGAAGCTTTCTTT.

This chain connects TRBV15 to TRBJ2-5, with 10 nucleotides matching TRBD2. V was clipped by 5 bases and J by 4 bases; unmatched bases: 4. CDR3 length: 14 amino acids. Germline V gene lookup returns CDR1 LNHNV and CDR2 YYDKDF (reference sequence). In DNA form, the CDR3 reads TGTGCCACCAGCCCGGGACTAGCGAGAGAGACCCAGTACTTC. Protein: CATSPGLARETQYF.

The chain recombines TRBV5-4 with TRBJ1-2; TRBD1 matches 7 bases. The germline CDR1 and CDR2 sequences are SGHNT and YYREEE (reference sequence). V shed 5 bases and J 6 bases; nucleotides not matched to a gene: 16. The CDR3 contains 16 residues. The CDR3: CASSQLTGPYEDGYTF. For the CDR3, the DNA is TGTGCCAGCAGTCAATTGACAGGGCCCTACGAAGATGGCTACACCTTC.

The gene calls are TRBV10-3 and TRBJ2-2; 8 bases line up with TRBD1. This CDR3 spans 13 amino acids. Germline V gene sequence: CDR1 ENHRY, CDR2 SYGVKD. V gave up 6 bases and J gave up 5 bases; unmatched junction bases: 2. The CDR3 DNA reads as TGTGCCATCAGGAGGACAGGGACCGGGGAGCTGTTTTTT. This gives the protein CAIRRTGTGELFF.

This clone came up a few times. The chain joins TRBV4-2 to TRBJ2-7, with a possible D match to TRBD1 (6 bases). Trimming took off 0 bases at V and 1 base at J, with 7 bases between the two ends. Germline V gene lookup returns CDR1 LGHNA and CDR2 YNFKEQ. This CDR3 comprises 14 residues. CDR3 sequence reads: CASSQDTGSYEQYF. For the CDR3, the DNA is TGTGCCAGCAGCCAAGATACAGGGTCCTACGAGCAGTACTTC.

The chain joins TRBV12-5 to TRBJ2-2; no reliable D call. The CDR3 has 13 residues. Germline V CDR1 and CDR2: LGHNT, FRNRAP. Trimming took off 3 bases at V and 5 bases at J, with 7 bases between the two ends. The CDR3 protein is CASGFDSTGELFF. CDR3 in DNA: TGTGCTAGTGGTTTCGATAGTACCGGGGAGCTGTTTTTT.

This clone was seen just once. The chain employs TRBV5-1 and TRBJ1-1; TRBD1 might be the D (6 bases). The CDR3 runs 16 residues. V was clipped by 0 bases and J by 0 bases, with 12 bases between them. The V gene's germline CDR1 is SGHRS and CDR2 YFSETQ. CDR3 loop: CASSLGLRGLNTEAFF. Written as DNA, the CDR3 is TGCGCCAGCAGCTTGGGTCTTAGGGGGTTGAACACTGAAGCTTTCTTT. Complete variable domain (other parts from reference TRBV5-1 and TRBJ1-1): KAGVTQTPRYLIKTRGQQVTLSCSPISGHRSVSWYQQTPGQGLQFLFEYFSETQRNKGNFPGRFSGRQFSNSRSEMNVSTLELGDSALYLCASSLGLRGLNTEAFFGQGTRLTVV.

In this sample, this clone turned up once. This chain uses TRBV12-3 or TRBV12-4 with TRBJ2-7, with TRBD1 matching 7 bases. The CDR3 contains 13 residues. The ends lost 5 bases at V and 1 base at J; junction bases unmatched: 2. The CDR3: CASSPTGSYEQYF. CDR3 nucleotide sequence: TGTGCCAGCAGTCCGACAGGGTCCTACGAGCAGTACTTC.

This chain uses TRBV7-9 with TRBJ2-3, with a weak D call TRBD1 (6 bases). Germline V lookup: CDR1 SEHNR, CDR2 FQNEAQ (reference sequence). The ends were cut back, 5 bases at V and 3 bases at J, with 18 bases in the middle. CDR3 length: 16 amino acids. The CDR3 bases are TGTGCCAGCAGCCCCGCCCGGGACATCCGAACAGATACGCAGTATTTT. It codes for CASSPARDIRTDTQYF.

The rearrangement links TRBV6-5 to TRBJ2-3, with 7 positions matching TRBD2. Germline V gene data show CDR1 as MNHEY and CDR2 as SVGAGI. The J segment lost 4 bases and the V segment lost 6 bases, leaving 4 bases of the junction unmatched. CDR3 length: 13 residues. The CDR3 loop is CASRGRVSDTQYF. In DNA, the CDR3 is TGTGCCAGCAGGGGGAGGGTGTCAGATACGCAGTATTTT.

The rearrangement links TRBV18 to TRBJ1-1, with D perhaps matching TRBD1 (6 bases). The CDR3 length is 16 residues. V lost 3 bases and J lost 5, with 19 bases in between. Germline CDR1 KGHSH, CDR2 LQKENI. CDR3 coding DNA: TGTGCCAGCTCACCCCCACAGGGATCCTTCGGAACTGAAGCTTTCTTT. Its protein product is CASSPPQGSFGTEAFF.

The rearrangement uses TRBV6-2 or TRBV6-3 and TRBJ2-1; the match to TRBD1 covers 9 bases. V was clipped by 2 bases and J by 9 bases; unmatched bases: 5. The length of the CDR3 is 14 residues. Looked up from germline, CDR1 is MNHEY and CDR2 is SVGEGT. Written as DNA, the CDR3 is TGTGCCAGCAGTTACCGGACAGGGGACACTGAGCAGTTCTTC. Encoded protein: CASSYRTGDTEQFF.

The chain uses TRBV19 and TRBJ1-5; the D is unclear. Between the trimmed V and J ends, which lost 6 bases and 1 base, there was a span of 4 bases. The CDR3 extends over 12 amino acids. Germline CDR1 reads LNHDA; CDR2 reads SQIVND (reference sequence). CDR3 in DNA: TGTGCCAGTAGGGCCAGCAATCAGCCCCAGCATTTT. The encoded protein is CASRASNQPQHF.

This clone was detected once. The V and J genes are TRBV2 and TRBJ1-5; D gene unclear. Germline V gene data show CDR1 as SNHLY and CDR2 as FYNNEI. V lost 1 base and J 13 bases, leaving 8 bases between the germline ends. The CDR3 totals 11 residues. This CDR3 reads CASSEGSPQHF. As DNA, the CDR3 is TGTGCCAGCAGTGAAGGGAGTCCTCAGCATTTT.

With respect to this clone: At the DNA level, this CDR3 is encoded by other sequences in the same sample as well. V and J are TRBV28 and TRBJ1-5; a possible D gene is TRBD1 (6 bases). This CDR3 contains 16 residues. The germline gives CDR1 MDHEN, CDR2 SYDVKM. The V and J ends lost 5 bases and 1 base respectively, with 15 bases between them. The DNA of the CDR3 is TGTGCCAGCAGTCCTCCGACAGGATACAGCAATCAGCCCCAGCATTTT. This translates into CASSPPTGYSNQPQHF.

The chain is built from TRBV27 and TRBJ1-1, with 8 bases that match TRBD1. V lost 3 bases, J lost 5 bases, and 5 bases stayed unmatched. CDR3 length: 14 amino acids. The germline gives CDR1 MNHEY, CDR2 SMNVEV (reference sequence). The DNA of the CDR3 is TGTGCCAGCAGTTTTCAGGGGGCGGGAACTGAAGCTTTCTTT. The encoded protein is CASSFQGAGTEAFF.

The chain has TRBV28 and TRBJ2-2; possible D gene TRBD2, 6 bases. V lost 6 bases to trimming and J lost 5 bases, with 19 bases between them. There are 16 residues in the CDR3. CDR1 and CDR2 from the germline V gene are MDHEN and SYDVKM. The DNA of the CDR3 is TGTGCCAGCAGCCCCCGCGGGGCGGTAGGAACCGGGGAGCTGTTTTTT. It is translated as CASSPRGAVGTGELFF.

This sequence joins TRBV28 and TRBJ1-5, with D possibly TRBD1 on 6 matching bases. The CDR3 is 13 residues long. Germline values: CDR1 MDHEN, CDR2 SYDVKM. With 6 bases removed from V and 9 bases from J, the gap between germline ends came to 15 bases. Written as DNA, the CDR3 is TGTGCCAGCAGGTTAGGGGGGGTGGGGCCCCAGCATTTT. Translating it yields CASRLGGVGPQHF.

This chain links TRBV3-1 (or the pseudogene TRBV3-2) with TRBJ1-1, with D uncertain. Germline CDR1 and CDR2: LGHDT and YNNKEL (reference sequence). The V end lost 1 base, the J end lost 11 bases, and 14 bases lay between the germline ends. There are 13 residues in the CDR3. The CDR3, as DNA: TGTGCCAGCAGCCAAGCCGCACTCTCCTCGGCTTTCTTT. It encodes CASSQAALSSAFF.